Listed below are T cell receptor beta chains from one sample, sequenced in a study of blood T cell repertoires in COVID-19. Using immunoSEQ multiplex PCR, the repertoire was profiled, and TCRdb retains in-frame clones only, with some absent. This sample has 200,000 to 300,000 clones, with around 88% found just once. The sample comprised PBMCs or T cells enriched from blood (not recorded which). These receptor sequences come from a woman in her thirties or forties with acute COVID-19. Both conserved end residues are part of each CDR3. The D gene is left open where the match is weak. Not all rows give a size; the values are once, few, many and, for expanded clones, a class.

d_call clone_size j_call v_call cdr3_nt cdr3_aa
. . TRBJ1-4 TRBV2 TGTGCCAGCGGGGGGGGGAAACTGTTTTTT CASGGGKLFF
. . TRBJ1-5 TRBV5-4 TGTGCCAGCAGCCGGGGCGGGGACGGGGGCAATCAGCCCCAGCATTTT CASSRGGDGGNQPQHF
. . TRBJ2-7 TRBV24-1 TGTGCCACCAGTGAAGGGAGCTCCTACGAGCAGTACTTC CATSEGSSYEQYF
. . TRBJ2-2 TRBV28 TGTGCCAGCAGTTTATGGCAGGGGAACACCGGGGAGCTGTTTTTT CASSLWQGNTGELFF
TRBD1 . TRBJ2-1 TRBV5-8 TGTGCCAGCAGTCTACCTCCCGGGACAGGGGGCAGGAATGAGCAGTTCTTC CASSLPPGTGGRNEQFF
. . TRBJ2-3 TRBV9 TGTGCCAGCAGCAACCGACGGGGGAGTGATACGCAGTATTTT CASSNRRGSDTQYF
. . TRBJ1-1 TRBV7-9 TGTGCCAGCAGCTTAGCGTACGCAGGGGCTTTCTTT CASSLAYAGAFF
TRBD1 . TRBJ2-7 TRBV6-5 TGTGCCAGCAGTTACGAGGCAGGGGGCATCTACGAGCAGTACTTC CASSYEAGGIYEQYF
TRBD2 . TRBJ2-3 TRBV18 TGTGCCAGCTCACCCCTCTTGTCTGGGACTAGCAGTACAGATACGCAGTATTTT CASSPLLSGTSSTDTQYF
TRBD1 once TRBJ1-3 TRBV28 TGTGCCAGCAGTCGGGACAGGGCTGGAAACACCATATATTTT CASSRDRAGNTIYF
. . TRBJ1-4 TRBV27 TGTGCCAGCAGTGGCGACAGGCGGGAGGGTGAAAAACTGTTTTTT CASSGDRREGEKLFF
. . TRBJ1-3 TRBV7-2 TGTGCCAGCAGCTTAGGTCCGTCCTGGGAGGGGGCTGGAAACACCATATATTTT CASSLGPSWEGAGNTIYF
TRBD2 . TRBJ2-3 TRBV7-9 TGTGCCAGCAGCTTAGGACTAGCGGGAGGTACTAGCACAGATACGCAGTATTTT CASSLGLAGGTSTDTQYF
. . TRBJ1-6 TRBV3-1/TRBV3-2 TGTGCCAGCAGCCAAGATCAGGGGAATTCACCCCTCCACTTT CASSQDQGNSPLHF
TRBD2 . TRBJ2-1 TRBV24-1 TGTGCCACCAGTGATCTTAGCGGGAGGGCCCTTTCTGAGCAGTTCTTC CATSDLSGRALSEQFF
TRBD2 . TRBJ2-1 TRBV5-1 TGCGCCAGCAGCTTGTGGCGGGGACTAGCGGGAGGCCATGAGCAGTTCTTC CASSLWRGLAGGHEQFF